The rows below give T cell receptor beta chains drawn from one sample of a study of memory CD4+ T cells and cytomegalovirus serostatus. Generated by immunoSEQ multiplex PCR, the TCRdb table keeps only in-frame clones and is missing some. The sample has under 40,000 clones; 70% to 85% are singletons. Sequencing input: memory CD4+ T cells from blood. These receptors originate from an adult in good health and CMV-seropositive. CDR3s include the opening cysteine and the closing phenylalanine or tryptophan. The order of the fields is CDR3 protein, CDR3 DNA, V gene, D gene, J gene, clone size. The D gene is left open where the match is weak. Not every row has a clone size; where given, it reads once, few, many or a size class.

cdr3_aa: CASSPGQPDGYGYTF
cdr3_nt: TGCGCCAGCAGCCCGGGACAGCCAGATGGCTATGGCTACACCTTC
v_call: TRBV5-1
d_call: TRBD1
j_call: TRBJ1-2
clone_size: few

cdr3_aa: CASSPDRARSYEQYF
cdr3_nt: TGTGCCAGCTCCCCGGACAGGGCCCGCTCCTACGAGCAGTACTTC
v_call: TRBV6-6
d_call: TRBD1
j_call: TRBJ2-7
clone_size: -

cdr3_aa: CASSRQQGDNYGYTF
cdr3_nt: TGCGCCAGCAGCCGCCAACAGGGGGATAACTATGGCTACACCTTC
v_call: TRBV4-3
d_call: TRBD1
j_call: TRBJ1-2
clone_size: -

cdr3_aa: CASSSTGVEQFF
cdr3_nt: TGTGCCAGCAGCTCCACAGGGGTTGAGCAGTTCTTC
v_call: TRBV6-6
d_call: TRBD1
j_call: TRBJ2-1
clone_size: -

cdr3_aa: CASSPRGGRGHTGELFF
cdr3_nt: TGTGCCAGCAGCCCACGGGGAGGTAGAGGGCACACCGGGGAGCTGTTTTTT
v_call: TRBV7-3
d_call: -
j_call: TRBJ2-2
clone_size: -

cdr3_aa: CASTSYSGYEQYF
cdr3_nt: TGTGCCAGCACCTCTTACAGTGGGTACGAGCAGTACTTC
v_call: TRBV11-2
d_call: -
j_call: TRBJ2-7
clone_size: -

cdr3_aa: CASSLPRRFSGANVLTF
cdr3_nt: TGTGCCAGCAGCCTCCCAAGGCGGTTTTCTGGGGCCAACGTCCTGACTTTC
v_call: TRBV7-9
d_call: -
j_call: TRBJ2-6
clone_size: -

cdr3_aa: CASSLGLATDTQYF
cdr3_nt: TGTGCCAGCAGTTTGGGACTAGCGACAGATACGCAGTATTTT
v_call: TRBV27
d_call: TRBD2
j_call: TRBJ2-3
clone_size: -

cdr3_aa: CASSPQRRPRGIFYEQYF
cdr3_nt: TGTGCCAGCAGCCCTCAACGCCGTCCGCGGGGGATTTTCTACGAGCAGTACTTC
v_call: TRBV7-6
d_call: TRBD2
j_call: TRBJ2-7
clone_size: -

cdr3_aa: CASSLTPNTEAFF
cdr3_nt: TGTGCCAGCAGCTTAACACCGAACACTGAAGCTTTCTTT
v_call: TRBV11-2
d_call: -
j_call: TRBJ1-1
clone_size: -

cdr3_aa: CASSFRGGGSADTQYF
cdr3_nt: TGCGCCAGCAGCTTCCGGGGGGGCGGTTCGGCAGATACGCAGTATTTT
v_call: TRBV5-1
d_call: TRBD2
j_call: TRBJ2-3
clone_size: -

cdr3_aa: CASSLASLNNEQFF
cdr3_nt: TGTGCCAGCAGCTTAGCCAGTCTGAACAATGAGCAGTTCTTC
v_call: TRBV7-8
d_call: -
j_call: TRBJ2-1
clone_size: -

cdr3_aa: CASSQDLVGRGPLKAFF
cdr3_nt: TGCGCCAGCAGCCAAGATTTAGTAGGCAGGGGGCCCCTTAAAGCTTTCTTT
v_call: TRBV4-1
d_call: TRBD1
j_call: TRBJ1-1
clone_size: -

cdr3_aa: CASTQGAYTEAFF
cdr3_nt: TGTGCCAGTACTCAGGGGGCGTACACTGAAGCTTTCTTT
v_call: TRBV19
d_call: TRBD1
j_call: TRBJ1-1
clone_size: few

cdr3_aa: CASSYTGNTIYF
cdr3_nt: TGTGCCAGCAGCTATACTGGAAACACCATATATTTT
v_call: TRBV6-6
d_call: -
j_call: TRBJ1-3
clone_size: few

cdr3_aa: CASSPTGTGGTEAFF
cdr3_nt: TGTGCCAGCAGTCCCACCGGGACGGGGGGCACTGAAGCTTTCTTT
v_call: TRBV27
d_call: -
j_call: TRBJ1-1
clone_size: -

cdr3_aa: CASSQSGAGKRSYTF
cdr3_nt: TGCGCCAGCAGTCAATCGGGGGCAGGGAAGAGGAGCTACACCTTC
v_call: TRBV23-1
d_call: -
j_call: TRBJ1-2
clone_size: few

cdr3_aa: CASSVRRTATNTEAFF
cdr3_nt: TGTGCCAGCAGTGTACGGAGGACAGCGACAAACACTGAAGCTTTCTTT
v_call: TRBV2
d_call: -
j_call: TRBJ1-1
clone_size: few

cdr3_aa: CASTYDEWAFF
cdr3_nt: TGTGCCAGCACCTACGACGAGTGGGCTTTCTTT
v_call: TRBV2
d_call: -
j_call: TRBJ1-1
clone_size: few

cdr3_aa: CASSLSSGDEQYF
cdr3_nt: TGTGCCAGCAGCCTTAGCTCGGGAGACGAGCAGTACTTC
v_call: TRBV7-9
d_call: -
j_call: TRBJ2-7
clone_size: -

cdr3_aa: CASSDSPQKGSGYTF
cdr3_nt: TGCGCCAGCAGTGACTCCCCTCAAAAGGGGTCTGGCTACACCTTC
v_call: TRBV10-2
d_call: -
j_call: TRBJ1-2
clone_size: -

cdr3_aa: CASRLIEQAINEKLFF
cdr3_nt: TGTGCAAGTCGCTTGATAGAACAGGCGATTAATGAAAAACTGTTTTTT
v_call: TRBV12-2
d_call: -
j_call: TRBJ1-4
clone_size: -

cdr3_aa: CASSLSGGGYGYTF
cdr3_nt: TGCGCCAGCAGCTTGTCAGGGGGAGGTTATGGCTACACCTTC
v_call: TRBV5-1
d_call: TRBD1
j_call: TRBJ1-2
clone_size: -

cdr3_aa: CASSYTQITNTGELFF
cdr3_nt: TGTGCCAGCAGTTATACCCAAATTACGAACACCGGGGAGCTGTTTTTT
v_call: TRBV28
d_call: -
j_call: TRBJ2-2
clone_size: -

cdr3_aa: CASSVGRQSNYGYTF
cdr3_nt: TGTGCCAGCAGCGTAGGCCGGCAATCTAACTATGGCTACACCTTC
v_call: TRBV9
d_call: -
j_call: TRBJ1-2
clone_size: -

cdr3_aa: CASSIQSTGYSQPQHF
cdr3_nt: TGTGCCAGTAGTATACAGAGCACCGGGTACTCTCAGCCCCAGCATTTT
v_call: TRBV19
d_call: -
j_call: TRBJ1-5
clone_size: -

cdr3_aa: CAFQLFEQGAFF
cdr3_nt: TGTGCCTTTCAGCTTTTTGAACAGGGGGCTTTCTTT
v_call: TRBV9
d_call: TRBD1
j_call: TRBJ1-1
clone_size: -

cdr3_aa: CASSSSTGAPYEQYF
cdr3_nt: TGTGCCAGCAGCTCGTCGACAGGGGCGCCCTACGAGCAGTACTTC
v_call: TRBV7-2
d_call: TRBD1
j_call: TRBJ2-7
clone_size: -

cdr3_aa: CASSPGQNYGYTF
cdr3_nt: TGTGCCAGCAGCCCGGGACAGAACTATGGCTACACCTTC
v_call: TRBV6-1
d_call: TRBD1
j_call: TRBJ1-2
clone_size: -

cdr3_aa: CASSWTSGRTNEQFF
cdr3_nt: TGTGCCAGCAGTTGGACTAGCGGGAGGACCAATGAGCAGTTCTTC
v_call: TRBV28
d_call: TRBD2
j_call: TRBJ2-1
clone_size: once

cdr3_aa: CASSPTGSGSPRDTQYF
cdr3_nt: TGTGCCAGCAGCCCCACAGGGAGCGGGAGCCCCCGAGATACGCAGTATTTT
v_call: TRBV7-9
d_call: TRBD2
j_call: TRBJ2-3
clone_size: few

cdr3_aa: CASSPTTANYGYTF
cdr3_nt: TGCGCCAGCAGCCCGACCACAGCTAACTATGGCTACACCTTC
v_call: TRBV4-3
d_call: -
j_call: TRBJ1-2
clone_size: -

cdr3_aa: CASSIGQAAGEGIEQYF
cdr3_nt: TGTGCCAGTAGTATCGGACAGGCGGCGGGAGAGGGGATCGAGCAGTACTTC
v_call: TRBV19
d_call: -
j_call: TRBJ2-7
clone_size: few

cdr3_aa: CASSVAGVGLSYNEQFF
cdr3_nt: TGTGCCAGCAGTGTCGCCGGGGTGGGCCTCTCCTACAATGAGCAGTTCTTC
v_call: TRBV6-1
d_call: -
j_call: TRBJ2-1
clone_size: -

cdr3_aa: CASSEASGRARLFF
cdr3_nt: TGTGCCAGCAGTGAGGCTAGCGGGAGGGCAAGGCTGTTCTTC
v_call: TRBV6-4
d_call: TRBD2
j_call: TRBJ2-1
clone_size: once

cdr3_aa: CASRTGGARTDTQYF
cdr3_nt: TGTGCCAGCAGAACCGGGGGGGCCCGGACAGATACGCAGTATTTT
v_call: TRBV6-5
d_call: TRBD2
j_call: TRBJ2-3
clone_size: -

cdr3_aa: CASSERGVAGELFF
cdr3_nt: TGTGCCAGCAGTGAACGTGGTGTTGCCGGGGAGCTGTTTTTT
v_call: TRBV2
d_call: -
j_call: TRBJ2-2
clone_size: few

cdr3_aa: CASSSREHHEAFF
cdr3_nt: TGTGCCAGCAGCTCCCGGGAGCACCATGAAGCTTTCTTT
v_call: TRBV5-4
d_call: -
j_call: TRBJ1-1
clone_size: -

cdr3_aa: CSVEDEGAMNTEAFF
cdr3_nt: TGCAGCGTTGAAGATGAAGGGGCAATGAACACTGAAGCTTTCTTT
v_call: TRBV29-1
d_call: -
j_call: TRBJ1-1
clone_size: -

cdr3_aa: CASSHTSGSRETQYF
cdr3_nt: TGTGCCAGCAGCCACACTAGCGGGAGTAGAGAGACCCAGTACTTC
v_call: TRBV5-6
d_call: TRBD2
j_call: TRBJ2-5
clone_size: -

cdr3_aa: CASSLARQGRGSYTF
cdr3_nt: TGTGCCAGCAGCTTAGCCCGGCAGGGTCGAGGTAGCTACACCTTC
v_call: TRBV11-2
d_call: -
j_call: TRBJ1-2
clone_size: few

cdr3_aa: CASSPPGGLNTEAFF
cdr3_nt: TGTGCCAGCAGCCCCCCGGGGGGCTTGAACACTGAAGCTTTCTTT
v_call: TRBV6-6
d_call: -
j_call: TRBJ1-1
clone_size: few

cdr3_aa: CASSFSGASYNEQFF
cdr3_nt: TGTGCCAGCAGCTTTAGCGGGGCCTCCTACAATGAGCAGTTCTTC
v_call: TRBV5-4
d_call: TRBD2
j_call: TRBJ2-1
clone_size: -

cdr3_aa: CASSESGGGAYEQFF
cdr3_nt: TGTGCCAGCAGCGAGAGCGGGGGGGGAGCTTATGAGCAGTTCTTC
v_call: TRBV9
d_call: TRBD2
j_call: TRBJ2-1
clone_size: -

cdr3_aa: CASSPGAGYEQYF
cdr3_nt: TGTGCCAGCTCACCCGGCGCCGGCTACGAGCAGTACTTC
v_call: TRBV18
d_call: -
j_call: TRBJ2-7
clone_size: -

cdr3_aa: CASSLAGRNTGELFF
cdr3_nt: TGTGCCAGCAGCTTAGCAGGGAGGAACACCGGGGAGCTGTTTTTT
v_call: TRBV7-9
d_call: -
j_call: TRBJ2-2
clone_size: -

cdr3_aa: CASSPAGTVVHGYTF
cdr3_nt: TGCGCCAGCAGCCCAGCCGGGACAGTCGTTCATGGCTACACCTTC
v_call: TRBV5-1
d_call: TRBD1
j_call: TRBJ1-2
clone_size: -

cdr3_aa: CASSKGHLAGATDTQYF
cdr3_nt: TGTGCCAGTAGTAAAGGACACCTAGCGGGGGCTACAGATACGCAGTATTTT
v_call: TRBV19
d_call: TRBD2
j_call: TRBJ2-3
clone_size: -

cdr3_aa: CASSPDRFGYEQYF
cdr3_nt: TGTGCCAGTAGCCCGGACAGATTCGGCTACGAGCAGTACTTC
v_call: TRBV19
d_call: -
j_call: TRBJ2-7
clone_size: -

cdr3_aa: CASSQAFSADSGGYNEQFF
cdr3_nt: TGTGCCAGCAGCCAAGCATTTTCAGCGGATTCTGGGGGCTACAATGAGCAGTTCTTC
v_call: TRBV4-2
d_call: -
j_call: TRBJ2-1
clone_size: -

cdr3_aa: CASSLQRTYEQYF
cdr3_nt: TGTGCCAGCAGCTTACAGAGGACCTACGAGCAGTACTTC
v_call: TRBV7-8
d_call: -
j_call: TRBJ2-7
clone_size: -

cdr3_aa: CASSQSGTGAYEAFF
cdr3_nt: TGCGCCAGCAGCCAATCAGGGACAGGGGCTTATGAAGCTTTCTTT
v_call: TRBV4-1
d_call: TRBD1
j_call: TRBJ1-1
clone_size: -